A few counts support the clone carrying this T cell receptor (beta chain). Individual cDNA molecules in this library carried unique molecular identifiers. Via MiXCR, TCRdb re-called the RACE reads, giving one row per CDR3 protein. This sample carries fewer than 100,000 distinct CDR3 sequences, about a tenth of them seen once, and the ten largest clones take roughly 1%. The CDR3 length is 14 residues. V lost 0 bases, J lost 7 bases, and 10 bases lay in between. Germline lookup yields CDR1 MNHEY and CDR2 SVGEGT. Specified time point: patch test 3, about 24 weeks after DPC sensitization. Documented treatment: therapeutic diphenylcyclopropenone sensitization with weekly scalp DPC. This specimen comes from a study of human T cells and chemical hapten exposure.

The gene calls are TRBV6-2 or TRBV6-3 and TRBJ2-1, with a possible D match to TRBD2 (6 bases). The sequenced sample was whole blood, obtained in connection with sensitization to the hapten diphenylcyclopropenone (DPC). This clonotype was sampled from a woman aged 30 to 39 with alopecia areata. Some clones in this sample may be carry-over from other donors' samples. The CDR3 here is CASSYSKEGNEQFF. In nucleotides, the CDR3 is TGTGCCAGCAGTTACTCGAAGGAGGGGAATGAGCAGTTCTTC.